Below, 2 T cell receptor beta chains from the same sample are listed, as sequenced in a study of identical twins. From the 5' RACE reads, TCRdb called clonotypes with MiXCR, one entry per CDR3 protein. In the table there are 450,000 to 500,000 distinct CDR3 sequences, approximately 14% of which are singletons. This sample was also put to use in a study of yellow fever vaccine responses in identical twins.

The sequencing input was CD4+ T cells sorted from blood. These receptors were collected from a young woman in good health.

The chain uses TRBV7-2 and TRBJ2-4, with D perhaps being TRBD1 or TRBD2 (6 bases each). The germline gives CDR1 SGHTA, CDR2 FQGNSA. The CDR3 is 15 residues long. V lost 1 base and J 9 bases, leaving 16 bases between the germline ends. The CDR3 loop reads CASSLGLGGFGIQYF. The DNA of the CDR3 is TGTGCCAGCAGCTTAGGTTTAGGGGGGTTTGGCATTCAGTACTTC.

The chain combines TRBV28 with TRBJ2-4, with TRBD1 matching over 9 bases. This CDR3 comprises 14 residues. The junction had 8 bases not matched to a gene; V was cut back by 7 bases and J by 7 bases. Germline CDR1 and CDR2: MDHEN and SYDVKM. The CDR3 reads CASMAGTGRNIQYF. The CDR3 DNA sequence: TGTGCCAGCATGGCCGGGACAGGGCGGAACATTCAGTACTTC.